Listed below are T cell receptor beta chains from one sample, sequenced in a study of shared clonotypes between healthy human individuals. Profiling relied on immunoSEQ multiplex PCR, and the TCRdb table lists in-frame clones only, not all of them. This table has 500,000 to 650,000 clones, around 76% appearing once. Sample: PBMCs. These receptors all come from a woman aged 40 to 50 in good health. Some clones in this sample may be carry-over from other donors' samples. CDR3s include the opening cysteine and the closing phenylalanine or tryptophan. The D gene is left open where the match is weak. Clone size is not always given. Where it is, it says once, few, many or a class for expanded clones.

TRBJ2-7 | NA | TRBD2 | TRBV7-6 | CASRRLAGSYEQYF | TGTGCCAGCAGACGACTAGCGGGTAGCTACGAGCAGTACTTC
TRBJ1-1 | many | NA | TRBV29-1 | CSVGFGRTEAFF | TGCAGCGTTGGTTTCGGCCGCACTGAAGCTTTCTTT
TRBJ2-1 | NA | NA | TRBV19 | CSTGKSYNEQFF | TGTTCTACGGGCAAGAGCTACAATGAGCAGTTCTTC
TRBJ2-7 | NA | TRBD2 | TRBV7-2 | CASSWAAGDYEQYF | TGTGCCAGCAGCTGGGCGGCGGGAGACTACGAGCAGTACTTC
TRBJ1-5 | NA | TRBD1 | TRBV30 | CAWSSGTGIRGNQPQHF | TGTGCCTGGAGTTCCGGGACAGGAATCAGGGGCAATCAGCCCCAGCATTTT
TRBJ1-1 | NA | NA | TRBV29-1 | CSVEGLVYTEAFF | TGCAGCGTTGAGGGTTTGGTTTACACTGAAGCTTTCTTT
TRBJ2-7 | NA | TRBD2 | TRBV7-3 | CASSPGLAGPNHYEQYF | TGTGCCAGCAGCCCCGGACTAGCGGGCCCAAACCACTACGAGCAGTACTTC
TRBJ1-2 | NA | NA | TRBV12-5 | CASGPGRVNYGYTF | TGTGCTAGTGGTCCAGGACGGGTAAACTATGGCTACACCTTC
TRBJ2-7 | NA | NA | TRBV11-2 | CASSLVGGNEQYF | TGTGCCAGCAGCTTAGTTGGAGGCAACGAGCAGTACTTC
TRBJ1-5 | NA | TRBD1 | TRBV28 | CASTYSPGQAKGVGQPQHF | TGTGCCAGCACCTATAGCCCAGGACAGGCGAAGGGGGTAGGTCAGCCCCAGCATTTT
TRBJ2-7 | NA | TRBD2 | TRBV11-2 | CASSLAGGSYEQYF | TGTGCCAGCAGCCTAGCGGGAGGTTCCTACGAGCAGTACTTC
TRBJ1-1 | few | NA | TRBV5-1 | CASSRQGGTEAFF | TGCGCCAGCAGCCGTCAGGGAGGCACTGAAGCTTTCTTT
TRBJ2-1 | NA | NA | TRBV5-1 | CASSLATAREQFF | TGCGCCAGCAGCTTGGCGACCGCTCGGGAGCAGTTCTTC
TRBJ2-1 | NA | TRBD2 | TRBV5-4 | CASSLGTSGAGEQFF | TGTGCCAGCAGCCTAGGGACTAGCGGGGCGGGGGAGCAGTTCTTC
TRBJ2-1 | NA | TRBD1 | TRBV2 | CASSGYRGHGSYNEQFF | TGTGCCAGCAGCGGATACAGGGGGCATGGCTCCTACAATGAGCAGTTCTTC
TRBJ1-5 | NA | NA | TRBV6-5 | CASSYSNGQPQHF | TGTGCCAGCAGTTACTCGAACGGGCAGCCCCAGCATTTT
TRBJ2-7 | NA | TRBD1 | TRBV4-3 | CASSQDRTGEVYEQYF | TGCGCCAGCAGCCAAGATCGGACAGGGGAGGTCTACGAGCAGTACTTC
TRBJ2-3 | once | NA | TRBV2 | CASSNSGPSTDTQYF | TGTGCCAGCAGTAATAGCGGCCCTAGCACAGATACGCAGTATTTT
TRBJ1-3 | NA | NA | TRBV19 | CASSIAGKWNTIYF | TGTGCCAGTAGTATTGCAGGGAAGTGGAACACCATATATTTT
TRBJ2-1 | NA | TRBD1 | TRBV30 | CAWSYIGTGLSNEQFF | TGTGCCTGGAGTTACATTGGGACAGGGTTGAGCAACGAGCAGTTCTTC
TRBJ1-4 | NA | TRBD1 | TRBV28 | CASSLYRGGNEKLFF | TGTGCCAGCAGTTTATACAGGGGGGGTAATGAAAAACTGTTTTTT
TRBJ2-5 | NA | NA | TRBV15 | CATSIDGQTQYF | TGTGCCACCAGCATAGACGGGCAGACCCAGTACTTC
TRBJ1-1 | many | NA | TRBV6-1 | CASTLEAEAFF | TGTGCCAGCACACTGGAGGCTGAAGCTTTCTTT
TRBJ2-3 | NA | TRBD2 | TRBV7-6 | CASSYETSGRGDTQYF | TGTGCCAGCAGCTATGAGACTAGCGGGAGGGGAGATACGCAGTATTTT
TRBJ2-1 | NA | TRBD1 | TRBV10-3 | CAISRQGGYNEQFF | TGTGCCATCAGCAGACAGGGGGGCTACAATGAGCAGTTCTTC
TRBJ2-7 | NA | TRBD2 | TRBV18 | CASSLSRAGGPGEQYF | TGTGCCAGCTCACTCTCTCGGGCGGGAGGGCCGGGCGAGCAGTACTTC
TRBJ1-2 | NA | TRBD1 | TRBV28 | CASSVGQGIYGYTF | TGTGCCAGCAGCGTAGGACAGGGTATTTATGGCTACACCTTC
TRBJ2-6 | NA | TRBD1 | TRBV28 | CASRVQGAGANVLTF | TGTGCCAGCAGGGTGCAGGGGGCTGGGGCCAACGTCCTGACTTTC
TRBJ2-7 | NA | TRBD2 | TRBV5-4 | CASSPGGLAGVYEQYF | TGTGCCAGCAGCCCGGGCGGACTAGCGGGAGTCTACGAGCAGTACTTC
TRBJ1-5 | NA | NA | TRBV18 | CASSPPDFGNQPQHF | TGTGCCAGCTCACCCCCGGACTTTGGCAATCAGCCCCAGCATTTT
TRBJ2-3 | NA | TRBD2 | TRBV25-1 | CASSGRLAGGKGTDTQYF | TGTGCCAGCAGTGGGAGACTAGCGGGAGGGAAGGGCACAGATACGCAGTATTTT
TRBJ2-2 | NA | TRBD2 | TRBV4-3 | CASSLGLAGRSGELFF | TGCGCCAGCAGCCTTGGACTAGCGGGACGGTCCGGGGAGCTGTTTTTT
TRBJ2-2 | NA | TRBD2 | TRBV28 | CASSLRTSGTVGRELFF | TGTGCCAGCAGCCTCAGGACTAGCGGTACCGTCGGGCGGGAGCTGTTTTTT
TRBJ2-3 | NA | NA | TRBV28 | CASSLELGNSGWYTQYF | TGTGCCAGCAGTTTAGAGCTAGGGAACAGCGGGTGGTATACGCAGTATTTT
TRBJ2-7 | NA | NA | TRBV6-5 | CASSETGYEQYF | TGTGCCAGCAGTGAGACAGGATACGAGCAGTACTTC
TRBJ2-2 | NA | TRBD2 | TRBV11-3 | CASSRGLAGSVTGELFF | TGTGCCAGCAGCCGGGGACTAGCGGGCTCGGTGACCGGGGAGCTGTTTTTT
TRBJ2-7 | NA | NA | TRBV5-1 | CASSLVGSRTFPYEQYF | TGCGCCAGCAGCTTGGTAGGTAGCAGAACTTTTCCCTACGAGCAGTACTTC
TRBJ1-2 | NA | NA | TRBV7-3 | CASSPIPGYTF | TGTGCTAGCAGCCCAATCCCGGGCTACACCTTC
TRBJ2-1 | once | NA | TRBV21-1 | CASSTGGSYNEQFF | TGTGCCAGCAGCACAGGGGGCTCCTACAATGAGCAGTTCTTC
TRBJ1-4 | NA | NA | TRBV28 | CASSLQAATNEKLFF | TGTGCCAGCAGTTTACAGGCTGCAACTAATGAAAAACTGTTTTTT
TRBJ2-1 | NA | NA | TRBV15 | CATSERESNEQFF | TGTGCCACCAGCGAACGGGAGTCGAATGAGCAGTTCTTC
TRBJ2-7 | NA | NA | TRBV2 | CASSALLDRSSYEQYF | TGTGCCAGCAGTGCCCTACTTGACAGGAGCTCCTACGAGCAGTACTTC
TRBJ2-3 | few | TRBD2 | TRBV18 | CASSPAGGPDTDTQYF | TGTGCCAGCTCACCGGCGGGGGGGCCAGACACAGATACGCAGTATTTT
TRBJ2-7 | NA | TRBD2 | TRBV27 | CASSEVAGVNEQYF | TGTGCCAGCAGTGAGGTAGCGGGAGTAAACGAGCAGTACTTC
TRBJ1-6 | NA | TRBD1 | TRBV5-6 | CASSRGQGPYNSPLHF | TGTGCCAGCAGCCGCGGACAGGGCCCTTATAATTCACCCCTCCACTTT
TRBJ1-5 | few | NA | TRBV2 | CASSRTVSNQPQHF | TGTGCCAGCAGTAGGACAGTTAGCAATCAGCCCCAGCATTTT
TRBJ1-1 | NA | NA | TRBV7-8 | CASSLARGGWAFF | TGTGCCAGCAGCTTAGCGCGAGGGGGTTGGGCTTTCTTT
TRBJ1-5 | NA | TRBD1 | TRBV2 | CASSVIRGVGQPQHF | TGTGCCAGCAGTGTGATCAGGGGGGTAGGACAGCCCCAGCATTTT
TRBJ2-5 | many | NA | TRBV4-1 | CASSQDSVAVQYF | TGCGCCAGCAGCCAAGATAGTGTAGCAGTCCAGTACTTC
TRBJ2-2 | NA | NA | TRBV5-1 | CASSLRGDGELFF | TGCGCCAGCAGCTTGAGGGGGGACGGGGAGCTGTTTTTT
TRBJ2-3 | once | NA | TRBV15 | CATSRFPLRLADTQYF | TGTGCCACCAGCAGATTCCCTCTTAGACTAGCAGATACGCAGTATTTT
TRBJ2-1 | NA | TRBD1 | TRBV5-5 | CASSLAPGQAYNEQFF | TGTGCCAGCAGCCTGGCCCCGGGACAGGCCTACAATGAGCAGTTCTTC
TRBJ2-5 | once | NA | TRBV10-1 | CARPSRGAETQYF | TGCGCCCGACCCTCCCGGGGGGCAGAGACCCAGTACTTC
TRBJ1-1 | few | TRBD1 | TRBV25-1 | CASRGDRGVTEAFF | TGTGCCAGCAGGGGGGACAGGGGTGTTACTGAAGCTTTCTTT
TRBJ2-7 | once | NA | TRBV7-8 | CASSSLTGSRYEQYF | TGTGCCAGCAGCTCCTTAACAGGCTCCCGCTACGAGCAGTACTTC
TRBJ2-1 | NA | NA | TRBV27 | CAGSFLSSHSWAYNEQFF | TGTGCCGGCAGTTTTCTATCGTCGCATAGTTGGGCCTACAATGAGCAGTTCTTC
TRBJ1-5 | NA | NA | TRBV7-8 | CASSLGVGSGQPQHF | TGTGCCAGCAGCTTAGGGGTGGGTAGTGGGCAGCCCCAGCATTTT